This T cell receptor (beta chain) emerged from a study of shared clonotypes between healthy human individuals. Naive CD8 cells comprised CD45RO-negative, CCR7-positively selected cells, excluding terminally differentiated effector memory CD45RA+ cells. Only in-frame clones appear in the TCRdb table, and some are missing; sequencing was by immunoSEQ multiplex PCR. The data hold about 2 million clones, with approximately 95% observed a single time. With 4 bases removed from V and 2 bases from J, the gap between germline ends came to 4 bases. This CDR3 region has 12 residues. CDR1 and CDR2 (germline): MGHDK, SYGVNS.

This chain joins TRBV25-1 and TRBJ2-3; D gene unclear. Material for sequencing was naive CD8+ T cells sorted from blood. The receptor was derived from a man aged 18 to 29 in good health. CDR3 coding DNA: TGTGCCAGCAGTGCATCCACAGATACGCAGTATTTT. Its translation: CASSASTDTQYF.